A single sample is the source of the 30 T cell receptor beta chains below, sequenced in a study of T cell repertoires in cytomegalovirus infection. TCRdb re-analysed the reads in MiXCR, keeping a single row per CDR3 protein. The table lists some 230,000 distinct CDR3 sequences, over 20% of them singletons, with about 18% in the top ten. Sequencing was performed on CD8+ T cells from PBMCs. The receptors derive from a human donor in good health (CMV status not recorded). Some clones in this sample may be carry-over from other donors' samples.

Of note for this clonotype: This may arise from a read error, as a much more abundant clone is one base away. The rearrangement links TRBV9 to TRBJ2-7, with 8 nucleotides matching TRBD1. With 3 bases clipped from V and 3 bases from J, the junction kept 2 bases outside the gene matches. This CDR3 contains 13 residues. Germline lookup yields CDR1 SGDLS and CDR2 YYNGEE. The CDR3, as DNA: TGTGCCAGCAGCGCCACAGGGGGCTACGAGCAGTACTTC. Translated, it gives CASSATGGYEQYF.

The chain employs TRBV12-3 or TRBV12-4 and TRBJ2-1; no firm D call. The CDR3 consists of 13 residues. The V and J ends lost 4 bases and 8 bases respectively, with 12 bases between them. The CDR3 spells CASSSENPDEQFF. Here the CDR3 DNA reads TGTGCCAGCAGTTCTGAGAATCCGGATGAGCAGTTCTTC.

Ten or more counts support this clonotype. The gene calls are TRBV7-2 and TRBJ2-3; a possible D gene is TRBD1 (5 bases). CDR3 size: 16 residues. Germline values: CDR1 SGHTA, CDR2 FQGNSA. V dropped 2 bases and J dropped 0 bases, with 12 bases sitting between them. The CDR3 DNA reads as TGTGCCAGCAGCTTAAAGGGGCGCCATAGCACAGATACGCAGTATTTT. It translates to CASSLKGRHSTDTQYF.

This chain joins TRBV20-1 and TRBJ2-7; TRBD1 might be the D (5 bases). The germline gives CDR1 DFQATT, CDR2 SNEGSKA (reference sequence). This CDR3 contains 13 residues. V shed 5 bases and J shed 2 bases, with 13 bases lying between them. The DNA of the CDR3 is TGCAGTGCTCCTCCGACAGACGCCTACGAGCAGTACTTC. Translated: CSAPPTDAYEQYF.

This clonotype was seen only a few times. V gene TRBV5-5 combines with J gene TRBJ1-1, with D unresolved. CDR1 is SGHKS and CDR2 is YYEKEE in the germline V gene (reference sequence). The CDR3 loop spans 13 amino acids. V gave up 3 bases and J gave up 6 bases, with 12 bases separating them. The CDR3 bases are TGTGCCAGCAGCTCCCCGGTGGCCCCTGAAGCTTTCTTT. Its protein is CASSSPVAPEAFF.

This clonotype was seen many times. The chain joins TRBV4-1 to TRBJ2-1; D ambiguous. Trimming took off 0 bases at V and 4 bases at J, with 7 bases between the two ends. This CDR3 is built from 14 residues. Per the germline V gene, CDR1 is MGHRA and CDR2 is YSYEKL. The DNA of the CDR3 is TGCGCCAGCAGCCAAGAAAAGTCGTACAATGAGCAGTTCTTC. Protein: CASSQEKSYNEQFF.

This clonotype has at least ten counts. The V call is TRBV6-2 or TRBV6-3, the J call TRBJ2-3, with D perhaps TRBD1 (6 bases). Deletions cut 2 bases from V and 5 bases from J, with 14 bases between. The CDR3 runs to 15 residues. Per the germline V gene, CDR1 is MNHEY and CDR2 is SVGEGT. The CDR3 DNA reads TGTGCCAGCAGTTACCGCGCAGGGGCGATAGATACGCAGTATTTT. It encodes CASSYRAGAIDTQYF.

With respect to this clonotype: This may be a read error: a much more frequent sequence differs by one nucleotide. The DNA of the CDR3 is TGTGCCAGCAGCTCCGAACTTTGGGGATCAGATTCGCAGTATTTT. Protein product: CASSSELWGSDSQYF. The genes are TRBV7-2 and TRBJ2-3, with D unclear. Germline V gene lookup returns CDR1 SGHTA and CDR2 FQGNSA. The CDR3 has 15 amino acids.

The chain recombines TRBV7-2 with TRBJ2-5, with 12 bases lining up with TRBD2. The CDR3 totals 17 residues. Germline CDR1 SGHTA, CDR2 FQGNSA. Trimming cost V 5 bases and J 0 bases; bases outside gene matches: 7. CDR3: CASSRLAGDLYQETQYF. In DNA, the CDR3 is TGTGCCAGCAGCAGACTAGCGGGGGACCTGTACCAAGAGACCCAGTACTTC.

This clonotype was observed a handful of times. The chain combines TRBV19 with TRBJ1-1; no clear D gene. This CDR3 region has 15 residues. In germline, CDR1 is LNHDA, CDR2 SQIVND (reference sequence). V lost 1 base to trimming and J lost 5 bases, with 14 bases between them. The CDR3 here is CASSIVWGGMTEAFF. For the CDR3, the DNA is TGTGCCAGTAGTATAGTCTGGGGAGGAATGACTGAAGCTTTCTTT.

Note on this clonotype: Sequence at one end of the junction differs from germline and may be a read error. The CDR3 reads CASSSGSGGGEGYNEQFF. As DNA, the CDR3 is TGTGCCAGCAGCTCGGGATCCGGGGGCGGGGAGGGTTACAATGAGCAGTTCTTC. J is TRBJ2-1 and V is TRBV5-3; TRBD2 might be the D (7 bases). TRBV5-3 is placed among ORFs of uncertain function. CDR3 size: 18 residues.

Notes on this clonotype: A single base separates this from a much larger clone, so it may be a read error. V gene TRBV13 combines with J gene TRBJ1-5; 7 bases are a match to TRBD1. The junction had 3 bases not matched to a gene; V was cut back by 5 bases and J by 2 bases. CDR1 is PRHDT and CDR2 is FYEKMQ in the germline V gene (reference sequence). This CDR3 comprises 14 residues. The CDR3: CASSQGTGNQPQHF. The CDR3 DNA sequence: TGTGCCAGCAGCCAGGGGACAGGCAATCAGCCCCAGCATTTT.

This chain joins TRBV2 and TRBJ2-1, with 9 positions matching TRBD2. V was clipped by 6 bases and J by 5 bases; unmatched bases: 8. The CDR3 is 15 residues long. Germline V gene lookup returns CDR1 SNHLY and CDR2 FYNNEI. The DNA for the CDR3 is TGTGCCAGCAGGTCGATGGCGGGGGGGAACAATGAGCAGTTCTTC. It specifies CASRSMAGGNNEQFF.

This clonotype was seen more than once but under ten times. The V and J genes are TRBV19 and TRBJ1-2; D is uncertain. CDR3 length: 13 amino acids. V was pared by 3 bases and J by 6 bases, with 11 bases between. Germline CDR1 LNHDA, CDR2 SQIVND (reference sequence). The CDR3 DNA reads TGTGCCAGTAGTATCGTCAGTGAGCATGGCTACACCTTC. Translation gives CASSIVSEHGYTF. The whole variable domain, filled in from reference TRBV19 and TRBJ1-2, reads DGGITQSPKYLFRKEGQNVTLSCEQNLNHDAMYWYRQDPGQGLRLIYYSQIVNDFQKGDIAEGYSVSREKKESFPLTVTSAQKNPTAFYLCASSIVSEHGYTFGSGTRLTVV.

Ten or more counts support this clonotype. The chain uses TRBV7-9 and TRBJ2-5; a weak D match, TRBD2 (5 bases). V gave up 2 bases and J gave up 0 bases, with 10 bases separating them. The germline V gene has CDR1 SEHNR and CDR2 FQNEAQ (reference sequence). The CDR3 is 15 residues long. CDR3 sequence (DNA): TGTGCCAGCAGCTTATTCGGGAAACACCAAGAGACCCAGTACTTC. Encoded protein: CASSLFGKHQETQYF. The full variable domain, its missing parts supplied by reference TRBV7-9 and TRBJ2-5, is DTGVSQNPRHKITKRGQNVTFRCDPISEHNRLYWYRQTLGQGPEFLTYFQNEAQLEKSRLLSDRFSAERPKGSFSTLEIQRTEQGDSAMYLCASSLFGKHQETQYFGPGTRLLVL.

The chain uses TRBV6-6 and TRBJ2-6; D call uncertain. The CDR3 length is 16 residues. Germline V gene sequence: CDR1 MNHNY, CDR2 SVGAGI (reference sequence). V was clipped by 1 base and J by 0 bases, with 7 bases between them. CDR3 in DNA: TGTGCCAGCAGTTACTTCGAGGACTCTGGGGCCAACGTCCTGACTTTC. Amino acid sequence: CASSYFEDSGANVLTF.

This clonotype occurred many times. This sequence joins TRBV7-2 and TRBJ1-4; D uncertain. V gave up 5 bases and J gave up 4 bases, with 17 bases separating them. The CDR3 sequence is 16 residues long. The germline CDR1 and CDR2 sequences are SGHTA and FQGNSA. CDR3 amino acids: CASSPSRGIINEKLFF. In DNA form, the CDR3 reads TGTGCCAGCAGCCCGAGTCGCGGCATTATTAATGAAAAACTGTTTTTT.

The chain uses TRBV10-3 and TRBJ2-3; possibly TRBD1 or TRBD2 for D (5 bases each). This CDR3 comprises 16 residues. In germline, CDR1 is ENHRY, CDR2 SYGVKD. With 5 bases removed from V and 0 bases from J, the gap between germline ends came to 15 bases. DNA of the CDR3: TGTGCCATCAGTCGCCAGGGAGAAACTAGCACAGATACGCAGTATTTT. Translated, it gives CAISRQGETSTDTQYF.

This chain links TRBV4-1 with TRBJ2-1; tentative D call: TRBD2 (5 bases). Germline CDR1 is MGHRA and CDR2 is YSYEKL. Deletions cut 4 bases from V and 2 bases from J, with 12 bases between. The CDR3 runs to 15 residues. The CDR3 loop reads CASSPTSSTYNEQFF. In DNA, the CDR3 is TGCGCCAGCAGCCCAACTAGTTCGACCTACAATGAGCAGTTCTTC.

This CDR3 reads CASSIGSGLNQPQHF. CDR3 in DNA: TGTGCCAGTAGTATCGGCAGTGGCTTGAATCAGCCCCAGCATTTT. This chain joins TRBV19 and TRBJ1-5, with unresolved D. There are 15 residues in the CDR3. Per germline, CDR1 LNHDA and CDR2 SQIVND (reference sequence). V was clipped by 3 bases and J by 4 bases, with 13 bases between them.

The rearrangement uses TRBV2 and TRBJ2-7, with 9 bases matching TRBD1. Trimming cost V 8 bases and J 2 bases; bases outside gene matches: 7. The germline gives CDR1 SNHLY, CDR2 FYNNEI. The CDR3 runs 14 residues. The CDR3 reads CASVDRGLPYEQYF. CDR3 DNA: TGTGCCAGCGTTGACAGGGGGTTACCCTACGAGCAGTACTTC.

A few counts support this clonotype. The chain carries TRBV7-3 and TRBJ2-7; 7 bases are a match to TRBD2. CDR1 SGHTA and CDR2 FQGTGA come from the germline V gene. The ends lost 1 base at V and 3 bases at J; junction bases unmatched: 6. CDR3 size: 15 residues. The CDR3 region is CASSLSGTTLYEQYF. CDR3 DNA: TGTGCCAGCAGCTTAAGCGGGACTACCCTCTACGAGCAGTACTTC.

Turning to this clonotype: This could be a read error, since a much larger clone is one nucleotide away. This chain joins TRBV5-6 and TRBJ1-2, with D uncertain. The V gene's germline CDR1 is SGHDT and CDR2 YYEEEE. The CDR3 length is 11 residues. CDR3 DNA sequence: TGTGCCGGCAGCTTAATGGATGGCTACACCTTC. It codes for CAGSLMDGYTF.

This clonotype was recorded many times. The CDR3 DNA reads as TGTGCCAGCAGCTTAGCCTTGGGACTAGCTCACCAAGAGACCCAGTACTTC. Protein sequence: CASSLALGLAHQETQYF. The V call is TRBV7-8, the J call TRBJ2-5; 9 bases fit TRBD2. The germline V gene has CDR1 SGHVS and CDR2 FQNEAQ. Trimming removed 0 bases from V and 0 bases from J; junction bases left unmatched: 5. The CDR3 consists of 17 residues. Complete variable domain (other parts from reference TRBV7-8 and TRBJ2-5): GAGVSQSPRYKVAKRGQDVALRCDPISGHVSLFWYQQALGQGPEFLTYFQNEAQLDKSGLPSDRFFAERPEGSVSTLKIQRTQQEDSAVYLCASSLALGLAHQETQYFGPGTRLLVL.

This chain connects TRBV6-2 or TRBV6-3 to TRBJ2-1; a weak D match, TRBD1 (6 bases). Germline V gives CDR1 MNHEY, CDR2 SVGEGT. This CDR3 spans 14 amino acids. The V and J ends lost 2 bases and 7 bases respectively, with 12 bases between them. As DNA, the CDR3 is TGTGCCAGCAGTTACATGGGGGCCGGGAATGAGCAGTTCTTC. Translating it yields CASSYMGAGNEQFF.

This clonotype was observed many times. This chain links TRBV7-2 with TRBJ1-2; D gene unclear. The V and J ends lost 7 bases and 4 bases respectively, with 16 bases between them. CDR1 is SGHTA, CDR2 FQGNSA, per germline. The CDR3 consists of 14 residues. CDR3 DNA: TGTGCCAGCACTCCCATGGGGTCTACCTATGGCTACACCTTC. It translates to CASTPMGSTYGYTF.

This clonotype was seen more than once but under ten times. The chain joins TRBV4-1 to TRBJ1-1, with D hard to call. This CDR3 has 13 amino acids. Germline CDR1 is MGHRA and CDR2 is YSYEKL. Trimming took off 4 bases at V and 6 bases at J, with 12 bases between the two ends. CDR3: CASSRGPGAEAFF. DNA of the CDR3: TGCGCCAGCAGCCGAGGGCCTGGGGCTGAAGCTTTCTTT.

The rearrangement uses TRBV5-4 and TRBJ1-1, with D unclear. V lost 5 bases to trimming and J lost 3 bases, with 17 bases between them. This CDR3 spans 15 amino acids. Per the germline V gene, CDR1 is SGHNT and CDR2 is YYREEE (reference sequence). CDR3: CASSELGGRDTEAFF. Written as DNA, the CDR3 is TGTGCCAGCAGTGAACTCGGTGGGAGGGACACTGAAGCTTTCTTT.

This clonotype occurred many times. V is TRBV7-8 and J is TRBJ1-2, with TRBD1 matching 7 bases. The CDR3 runs to 16 residues. Germline V gene sequence: CDR1 SGHVS, CDR2 FQNEAQ. Trimming took 5 bases from V and 0 from J; bases not matched to a gene: 9. The CDR3 DNA reads TGTGCCAGCAGCCCCCGACACAGGGGATCTAACTATGGCTACACCTTC. Protein product: CASSPRHRGSNYGYTF.

J is TRBJ1-1 and V is TRBV5-6; no reliable D call. V shed 5 bases and J shed 5 bases, with 13 bases lying between them. Germline CDR1 SGHDT, CDR2 YYEEEE. The CDR3 extends over 13 amino acids. The CDR3 sequence is CASRLQSGTEAFF. Written as DNA, the CDR3 is TGTGCCAGCAGGTTACAAAGTGGAACTGAAGCTTTCTTT.